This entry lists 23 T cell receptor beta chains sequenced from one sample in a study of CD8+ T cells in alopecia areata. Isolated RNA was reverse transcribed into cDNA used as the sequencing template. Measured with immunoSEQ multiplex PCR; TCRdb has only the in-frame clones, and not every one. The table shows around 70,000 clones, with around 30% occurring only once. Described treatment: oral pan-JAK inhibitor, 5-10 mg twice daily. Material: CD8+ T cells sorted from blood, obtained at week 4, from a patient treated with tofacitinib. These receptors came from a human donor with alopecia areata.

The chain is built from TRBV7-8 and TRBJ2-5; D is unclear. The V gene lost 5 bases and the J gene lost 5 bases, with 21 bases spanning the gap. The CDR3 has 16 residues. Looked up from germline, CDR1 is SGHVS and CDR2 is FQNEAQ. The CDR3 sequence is CASSPGVAVSSETQYF. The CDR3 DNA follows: TGTGCCAGCAGCCCAGGAGTAGCCGTTTCCTCTGAGACCCAGTACTTC.

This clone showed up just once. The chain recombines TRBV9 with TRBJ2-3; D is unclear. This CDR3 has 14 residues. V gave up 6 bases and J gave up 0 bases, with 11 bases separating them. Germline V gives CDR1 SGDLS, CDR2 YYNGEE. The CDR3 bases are TGTGCCAGCAACCGAGGACGGAGCACAGATACGCAGTATTTT. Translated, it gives CASNRGRSTDTQYF. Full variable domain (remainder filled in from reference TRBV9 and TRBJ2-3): DSGVTQTPKHLITATGQRVTLRCSPRSGDLSVYWYQQSLDQGLQFLIQYYNGEERAKGNILERFSAQQFPDLHSELNLSSLELGDSALYFCASNRGRSTDTQYFGPGTRLTVL.

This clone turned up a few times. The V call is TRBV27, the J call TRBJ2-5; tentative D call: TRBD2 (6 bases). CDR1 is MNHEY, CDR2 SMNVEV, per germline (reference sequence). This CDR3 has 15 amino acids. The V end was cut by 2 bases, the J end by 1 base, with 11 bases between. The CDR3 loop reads CASSLIPTSQETQYF. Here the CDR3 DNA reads TGTGCCAGCAGTTTAATTCCGACTAGCCAAGAGACCCAGTACTTC.

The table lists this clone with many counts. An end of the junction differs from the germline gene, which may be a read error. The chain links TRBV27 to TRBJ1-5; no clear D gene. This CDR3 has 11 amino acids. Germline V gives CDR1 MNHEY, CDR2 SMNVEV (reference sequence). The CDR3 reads CASSLSWPQHF. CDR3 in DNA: TGTGCCAGCAGTCTATCATGGCCCCAGCATTTT.

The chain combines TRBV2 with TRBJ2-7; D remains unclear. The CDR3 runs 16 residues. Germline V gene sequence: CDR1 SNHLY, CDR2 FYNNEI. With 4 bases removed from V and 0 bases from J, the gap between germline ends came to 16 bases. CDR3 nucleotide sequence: TGTGCCAGCAGTGGCTCGAAAGAGACCTACTCCTACGAGCAGTACTTC. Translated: CASSGSKETYSYEQYF. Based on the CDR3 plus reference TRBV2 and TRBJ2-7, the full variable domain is EPEVTQTPSHQVTQMGQEVILRCVPISNHLYFYWYRQILGQKVEFLVSFYNNEISEKSEIFDDQFSVERPDGSNFTLKIRSTKLEDSAMYFCASSGSKETYSYEQYFGPGTRLTVT.

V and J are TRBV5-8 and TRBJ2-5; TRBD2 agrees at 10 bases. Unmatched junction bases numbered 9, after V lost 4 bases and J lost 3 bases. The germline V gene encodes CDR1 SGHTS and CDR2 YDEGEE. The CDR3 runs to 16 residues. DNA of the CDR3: TGTGCCAGCAGCGCCTACGGACTAGCGGAAGAAGAGACCCAGTACTTC. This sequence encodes CASSAYGLAEEETQYF.

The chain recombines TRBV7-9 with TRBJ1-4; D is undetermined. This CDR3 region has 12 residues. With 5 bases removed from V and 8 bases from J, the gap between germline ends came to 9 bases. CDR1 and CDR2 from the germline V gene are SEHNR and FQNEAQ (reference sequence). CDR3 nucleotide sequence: TGTGCCAGCAGCGTGGACGGCGAAAAACTGTTTTTT. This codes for CASSVDGEKLFF.

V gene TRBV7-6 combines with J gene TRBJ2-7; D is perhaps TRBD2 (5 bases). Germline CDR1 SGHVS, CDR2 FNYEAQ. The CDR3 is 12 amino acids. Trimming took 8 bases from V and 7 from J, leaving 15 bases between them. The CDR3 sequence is CASGTAVREQYF. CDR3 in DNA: TGTGCCAGCGGCACAGCGGTGAGAGAGCAGTACTTC. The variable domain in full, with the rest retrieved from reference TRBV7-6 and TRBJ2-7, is GAGVSQSPRYKVTKRGQDVALRCDPISGHVSLYWYRQALGQGPEFLTYFNYEAQQDKSGLPNDRFSAERPEGSISTLTIQRTEQRDSAMYRCASGTAVREQYFGPGTRLTVT.

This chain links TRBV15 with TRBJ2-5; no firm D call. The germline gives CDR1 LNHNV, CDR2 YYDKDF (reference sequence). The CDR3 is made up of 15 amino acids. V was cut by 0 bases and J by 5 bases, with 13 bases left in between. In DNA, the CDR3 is TGTGCCACCAGCAGAGACAGGTTGGTCCGCGAGACCCAGTACTTC. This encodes CATSRDRLVRETQYF.

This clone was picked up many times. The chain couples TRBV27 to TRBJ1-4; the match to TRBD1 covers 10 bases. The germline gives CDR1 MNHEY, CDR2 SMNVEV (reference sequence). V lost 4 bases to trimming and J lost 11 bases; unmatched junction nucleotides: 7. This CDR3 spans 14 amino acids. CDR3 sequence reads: CASSSHGTGEKLFF. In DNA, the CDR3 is TGTGCCAGCAGTTCACATGGGACAGGGGAGAAACTGTTTTTT.

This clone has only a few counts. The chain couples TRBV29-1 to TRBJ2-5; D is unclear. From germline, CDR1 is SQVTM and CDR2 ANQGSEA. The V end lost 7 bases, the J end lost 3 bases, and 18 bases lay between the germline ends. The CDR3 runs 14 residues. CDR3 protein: CSGLKASLKETQYF. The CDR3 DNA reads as TGCAGCGGACTCAAGGCGAGTCTAAAAGAGACCCAGTACTTC.

The CDR3 region has the DNA TGTGCCAGCAGCTCGGTTGGTACCGGGGAGCTGTTTTTT. Its protein is CASSSVGTGELFF. The V and J genes are TRBV5-6 and TRBJ2-2; no clear D gene. The CDR3 totals 13 residues. CDR1 and CDR2 (germline): SGHDT, YYEEEE. The germline V and J ends were trimmed by 3 bases and 5 bases, with 8 bases remaining between them.

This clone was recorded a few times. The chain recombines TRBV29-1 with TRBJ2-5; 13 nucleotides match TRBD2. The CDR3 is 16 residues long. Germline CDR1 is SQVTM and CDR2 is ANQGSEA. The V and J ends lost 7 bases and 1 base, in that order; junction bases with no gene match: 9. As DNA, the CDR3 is TGCAGCGACACCGGGACTAGCGGGGCAATCCAAGAGACCCAGTACTTC. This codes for CSDTGTSGAIQETQYF.

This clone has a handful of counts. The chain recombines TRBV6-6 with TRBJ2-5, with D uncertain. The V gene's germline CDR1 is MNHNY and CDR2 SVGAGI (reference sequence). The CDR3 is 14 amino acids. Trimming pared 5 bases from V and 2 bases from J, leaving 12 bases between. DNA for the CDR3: TGTGCCAGCAGTCGGCAACGGATACAAGAGACCCAGTACTTC. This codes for CASSRQRIQETQYF.

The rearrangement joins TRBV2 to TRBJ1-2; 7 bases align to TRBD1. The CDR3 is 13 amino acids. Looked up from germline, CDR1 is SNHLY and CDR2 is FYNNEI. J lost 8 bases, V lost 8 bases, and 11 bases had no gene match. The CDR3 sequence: CASDTLEGAGYTF. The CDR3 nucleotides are TGTGCCAGCGACACCCTGGAGGGGGCAGGCTACACCTTC.

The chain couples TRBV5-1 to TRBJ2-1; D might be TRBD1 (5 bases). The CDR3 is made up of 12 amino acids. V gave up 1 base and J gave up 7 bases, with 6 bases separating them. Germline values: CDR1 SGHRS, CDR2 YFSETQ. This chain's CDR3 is CASSLYRNEQFF. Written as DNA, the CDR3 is TGCGCCAGCAGCTTGTACAGGAATGAGCAGTTCTTC.

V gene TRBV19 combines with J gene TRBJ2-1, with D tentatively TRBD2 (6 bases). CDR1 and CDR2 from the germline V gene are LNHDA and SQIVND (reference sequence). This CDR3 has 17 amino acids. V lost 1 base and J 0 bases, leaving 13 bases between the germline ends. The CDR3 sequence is CASSIGLAVSSYNEQFF. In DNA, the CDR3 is TGTGCCAGTAGTATAGGCTTAGCGGTGAGCTCCTACAATGAGCAGTTCTTC.

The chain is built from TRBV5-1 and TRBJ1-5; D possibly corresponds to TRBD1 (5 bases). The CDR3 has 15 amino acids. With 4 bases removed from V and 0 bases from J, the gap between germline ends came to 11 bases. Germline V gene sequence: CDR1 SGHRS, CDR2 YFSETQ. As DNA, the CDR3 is TGCGCCAGCAGCATGGGGCTGGATAGCAATCAGCCCCAGCATTTT. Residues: CASSMGLDSNQPQHF.

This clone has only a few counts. CDR3 amino acids: CASSLRGGTINQPQHF. DNA for the CDR3: TGTGCCAGCAGTTTGAGAGGAGGGACCATCAATCAGCCCCAGCATTTT. The chain joins TRBV27 to TRBJ1-5; D is perhaps TRBD1 (5 bases). The CDR3 runs to 16 residues. Trimming pared 3 bases from V and 3 bases from J, leaving 15 bases between. The germline gives CDR1 MNHEY, CDR2 SMNVEV (reference sequence).

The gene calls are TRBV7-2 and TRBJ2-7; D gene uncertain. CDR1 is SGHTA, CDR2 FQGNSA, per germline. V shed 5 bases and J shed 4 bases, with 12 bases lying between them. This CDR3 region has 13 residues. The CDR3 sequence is CASSLRPEYEQYF. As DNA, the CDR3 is TGTGCCAGCAGCCTGCGTCCGGAGTACGAGCAGTACTTC.

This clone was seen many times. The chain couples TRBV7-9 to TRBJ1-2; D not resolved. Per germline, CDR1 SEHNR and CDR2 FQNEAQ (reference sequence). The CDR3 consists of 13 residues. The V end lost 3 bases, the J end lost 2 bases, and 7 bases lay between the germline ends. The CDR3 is CASSLTSNYGYTF. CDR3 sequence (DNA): TGTGCCAGCAGCTTGACAAGCAACTATGGCTACACCTTC.

This CDR3 is CASSQEWGVPEPQHF. In nucleotides, the CDR3 is TGCGCCAGCAGCCAAGAGTGGGGGGTTCCAGAGCCCCAGCATTTT. V gene TRBV4-1 combines with J gene TRBJ1-5; perhaps TRBD1 as D (5 bases). This CDR3 region has 15 residues. Per germline, CDR1 MGHRA and CDR2 YSYEKL. The V end lost 0 bases, the J end lost 8 bases, and 14 bases lay between the germline ends.

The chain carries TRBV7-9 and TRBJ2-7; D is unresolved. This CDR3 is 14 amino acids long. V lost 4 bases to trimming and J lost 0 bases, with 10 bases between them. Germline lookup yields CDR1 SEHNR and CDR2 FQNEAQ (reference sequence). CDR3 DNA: TGTGCCAGCAGCTCCGTGGCGTTCTCCTACGAGCAGTACTTC. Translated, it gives CASSSVAFSYEQYF.